The present entry profiles one T cell receptor (beta chain) with its context. The antigen is not known. Trimming stripped 8 bases from V and 4 bases from J, with 15 bases between. This CDR3 spans 14 amino acids. In germline, CDR1 is MNHNS, CDR2 SASEGT. The sample originates from a study of blood T cell dynamics during melanoma immunotherapy. Looking at the study overall: Standard first-line treatment here was pembrolizumab or nivolumab plus ipilimumab in metastatic melanoma.

Each bulk PBMC sample had roughly 400 ng DNA loaded. Sequenced by immunoSEQ multiplex PCR; TCRdb stores in-frame clones only, minus some. The sample has some 10,000 clones, about 90% seen once; the top ten hold approximately 6.9%. General observations from the study: At W3, later disease-control patients showed bifurcated PBMC repertoire changes, unlike progressors.

Time point of the sample: week 3, after first cycle of checkpoint inhibitor. Prior systemic cancer therapy, immunosuppressant use and other active malignancies excluded patients. The source is a human donor with melanoma. The genes are TRBV6-1 and TRBJ1-5; possible D gene TRBD1, 5 bases. The sample was blood, taken from a patient treated with checkpoint blockade. The CDR3 sequence is CASLPGGGNQPQHF. In DNA, the CDR3 is TGTGCCAGCCTGCCCGGGGGTGGGAATCAGCCCCAGCATTTT.